This T cell receptor (beta chain) was sequenced during a study of a mutant IDH1 vaccine in newly diagnosed glioma. Stated time point: week 35, safety follow-up. The study gave 300 ug of mutant IDH1 20-mer peptide per vaccine dose, with topical imiquimod. Across weeks 1, 3, 5, 7, 11, 15, 19 and 23, patients received a vaccination each time, eight in all. TCRdb's copy holds only in-frame clones and misses some; the assay was immunoSEQ multiplex PCR. Of tens of thousands of clones in the sample, 85% to 90% are singletons; the top ten hold about 2%. The CDR3 spans 14 residues. V was shortened by 4 bases and J by 3 bases, with 13 bases between the two germline ends. Germline values: CDR1 SGHNT, CDR2 YYREEE (reference sequence). Points on this clone: Its antigen is not known.

The V call is TRBV5-4, the J call TRBJ1-1; weak D call: TRBD1 (6 bases). The TCR comes from a young man with glioma. Source: PBMCs, taken from a glioma patient whose treatment included an IDH1 peptide vaccine. CDR3 sequence (DNA): TGTGCCAGCAGCCCCGGACAGTACGACACTGAAGCTTTCTTT. Its protein product is CASSPGQYDTEAFF.